This TCR beta chain appears in the sequencing data of a study of CD8 T cells in ankylosing spondylitis. Overall study findings and caveats: In the blood and synovial fluid of reactive arthritis, some motif variants had been previously reported.

V gave up 2 bases and J gave up 1 base; unmatched junction bases: 6. The CDR3 runs to 15 residues. CDR1 and CDR2 (germline): DFQATT, SNEGSKA (reference sequence). TCRdb reprocessed the 5' RACE reads via MiXCR and lists one record per CDR3 protein. The profile shows approximately 100,000 distinct CDR3 sequences, more than 20% of them singletons. On this clonotype: Antigen unknown.

This receptor was identified in a male donor with ankylosing spondylitis. Sequencing was done on a sample of synovial fluid, either unsorted or a sorted T cell fraction (not recorded which). The chain employs TRBV20-1 and TRBJ2-7, with 9 bases matching TRBD1. The CDR3 nucleotides read TGCAGTGCTAGACGACCCGGGACAGGGTCCTACGAGCAGTACTTC. Its protein is CSARRPGTGSYEQYF.